One sample yielded the 3 T cell receptor beta chains listed below, sequenced in a study of blood T cell repertoires in COVID-19. Profiling relied on immunoSEQ multiplex PCR, and the TCRdb table lists in-frame clones only, not all of them. The data contain 90,000 to 140,000 clones, around 74% of them seen just once; the ten biggest clones take up roughly a fifth. The sequenced sample was peripheral blood. The source is a woman between 70 and 85 years old with acute or convalescent COVID-19.

The J gene is TRBJ1-4, the V gene TRBV4-2; 10 bases match TRBD1. Trimming took 2 bases from V and 10 from J; bases not matched to a gene: 4. The length of the CDR3 is 14 residues. The germline V gene encodes CDR1 LGHNA and CDR2 YNFKEQ. The DNA of the CDR3 is TGTGCCAGCAGCCAAACCGGACAGGGGGGAAAACTGTTTTTT. Translating it yields CASSQTGQGGKLFF.

CDR3 bases: TGTGCCAGCAGTTTGGGGGCGGATACGCAGTATTTT. Encoded protein: CASSLGADTQYF. The chain couples TRBV12-3 or TRBV12-4 to TRBJ2-3; D might be TRBD1 (6 bases). This CDR3 spans 12 amino acids. V dropped 3 bases and J dropped 6 bases, with 7 bases sitting between them.

In this sample, this clone turned up once. J is TRBJ2-3 and V is TRBV6-2 or TRBV6-3; D ambiguous. Germline V gives CDR1 MNHEY, CDR2 SVGEGT. The CDR3 is 13 amino acids. V gave up 6 bases and J gave up 2 bases, with 9 bases separating them. The CDR3 DNA sequence: TGTGCCAGCAGCCCCACATACACAGATACGCAGTATTTT. Amino acid sequence: CASSPTYTDTQYF.